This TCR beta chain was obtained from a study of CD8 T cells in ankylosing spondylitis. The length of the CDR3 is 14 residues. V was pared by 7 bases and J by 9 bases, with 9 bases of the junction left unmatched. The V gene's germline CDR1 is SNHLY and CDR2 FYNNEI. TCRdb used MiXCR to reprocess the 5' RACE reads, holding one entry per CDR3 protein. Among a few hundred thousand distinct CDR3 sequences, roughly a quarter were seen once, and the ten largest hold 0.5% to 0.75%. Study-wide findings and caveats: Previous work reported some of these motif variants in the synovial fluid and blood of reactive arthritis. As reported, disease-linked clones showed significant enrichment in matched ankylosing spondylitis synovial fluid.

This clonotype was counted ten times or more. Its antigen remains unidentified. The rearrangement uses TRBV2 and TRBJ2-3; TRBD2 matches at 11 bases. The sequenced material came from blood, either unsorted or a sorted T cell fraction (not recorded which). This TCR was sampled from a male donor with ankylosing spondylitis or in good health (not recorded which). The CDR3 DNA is TGTGCCAGCAAACTAGCGGGGGAACTTGGAACGCAGTATTTT. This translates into CASKLAGELGTQYF.